The rows below give T cell receptor beta chains drawn from one sample of a study of shared clonotypes between healthy human individuals. Sequenced by immunoSEQ multiplex PCR; TCRdb stores in-frame clones only, minus some. This sample has some 2.3 million clones; about 92% occur once, and the top ten carry roughly 0.36%. Material for sequencing was naive CD4+ T cells from PBMCs. All receptors come from a young man in good health. Some clones in this sample may be carry-over from other donors' samples. Each CDR3 is given with its conserved first and last residue. Fields, in order: clone size, V gene, J gene, D gene, CDR3 protein. A D gene is named only where the DNA matches it firmly. Not all rows give a size; the values are once, few, many and, for expanded clones, a class.

size: -; V: TRBV11-3; J: TRBJ2-1; D: TRBD2; CDR3: CASSLGSGSSYNEQFF
size: -; V: TRBV2; J: TRBJ2-3; D: TRBD2; CDR3: CASSPGTRSTDTQYF
size: -; V: TRBV28; J: TRBJ2-7; D: -; CDR3: CASRGNSYEQYF
size: -; V: TRBV9; J: TRBJ2-7; D: -; CDR3: CASSVDSGPVCLLVVPYF
size: -; V: TRBV9; J: TRBJ2-7; D: -; CDR3: CASSADRNPYEQYF
size: -; V: TRBV5-1; J: TRBJ1-2; D: -; CDR3: CASSYIQGNSNYGYTF
size: once; V: TRBV9; J: TRBJ2-7; D: TRBD2; CDR3: CASSVRLADEQYF
size: -; V: TRBV28; J: TRBJ1-1; D: -; CDR3: CASTGGGLTEAFF
size: few; V: TRBV6-1; J: TRBJ2-2; D: TRBD2; CDR3: CASSVGASGWAGELFF
size: -; V: TRBV9; J: TRBJ2-5; D: TRBD2; CDR3: CASSPLSGGQETQYF
size: -; V: TRBV6-4; J: TRBJ2-2; D: -; CDR3: CASTVLSGELFF
size: once; V: TRBV7-3; J: TRBJ2-5; D: -; CDR3: CASSLGPGEETQYF
size: -; V: TRBV6-5; J: TRBJ2-7; D: TRBD1; CDR3: CASSRTGTGYNEQYF
size: -; V: TRBV7-8; J: TRBJ2-5; D: -; CDR3: CASSPKGKETQYF
size: -; V: TRBV5-6; J: TRBJ1-2; D: -; CDR3: CASSPGTRVHLGGYTF
size: -; V: TRBV7-3; J: TRBJ2-1; D: TRBD2; CDR3: CASSLKGLAGEGYNEQFF
size: -; V: TRBV25-1; J: TRBJ1-2; D: TRBD1; CDR3: CASSESDRDRVYGYTF
size: -; V: TRBV7-9; J: TRBJ2-7; D: TRBD1; CDR3: CASSLAPGQGYEQYF
size: -; V: TRBV19; J: TRBJ2-7; D: -; CDR3: CASSSPGQVTYEQYF
size: -; V: TRBV27; J: TRBJ2-7; D: TRBD1; CDR3: CASSFLTGVMNEQYF
size: -; V: TRBV7-9; J: TRBJ2-7; D: -; CDR3: CASSLTSTSYEQYF
size: -; V: TRBV5-4; J: TRBJ2-3; D: TRBD1; CDR3: CASSSGTGTDTQYF
size: once; V: TRBV11-3; J: TRBJ2-2; D: -; CDR3: CASSLGSSNTGELFF
size: -; V: TRBV5-1; J: TRBJ2-7; D: TRBD2; CDR3: CASSLELAGSYEQYF
size: -; V: TRBV19; J: TRBJ1-5; D: -; CDR3: CASSIPGQPQHF
size: -; V: TRBV5-4; J: TRBJ1-5; D: -; CDR3: CASSQQEYSNQPQHF
size: -; V: TRBV5-1; J: TRBJ2-7; D: -; CDR3: CASSAGGLRLRTYEQYF
size: once; V: TRBV15; J: TRBJ2-1; D: -; CDR3: CATSRGDTSDEQFF
size: -; V: TRBV27; J: TRBJ2-7; D: -; CDR3: CASRQQGSSEQYF
size: -; V: TRBV15; J: TRBJ2-2; D: -; CDR3: CATSRDQGPPTGELFF
size: once; V: TRBV11-2; J: TRBJ1-5; D: -; CDR3: CASSSLGYSRYSNQPQHF
size: -; V: TRBV18; J: TRBJ1-4; D: -; CDR3: CASSPPRGREENEKLFF
size: -; V: TRBV6-1; J: TRBJ2-2; D: -; CDR3: CASSERGMNTGELFF
size: many; V: TRBV7-2; J: TRBJ2-2; D: -; CDR3: CASKLDTGELFF
size: -; V: TRBV5-4; J: TRBJ1-2; D: -; CDR3: CASSTQGSYTF
size: once; V: TRBV18; J: TRBJ2-4; D: -; CDR3: CASSPAGAKNIQYF
size: -; V: TRBV6-5; J: TRBJ1-1; D: TRBD1; CDR3: CASRKTGTGGAAFF
size: once; V: TRBV4-1; J: TRBJ2-2; D: -; CDR3: CASSQQGTSRNTGELFF
size: -; V: TRBV28; J: TRBJ1-4; D: -; CDR3: CASTPGGILTNEKLFF
size: -; V: TRBV28; J: TRBJ1-1; D: TRBD1; CDR3: CASSFQGAQAFF
size: -; V: TRBV18; J: TRBJ1-4; D: TRBD1; CDR3: CASSPGTGYNEKLFF
size: -; V: TRBV1; J: TRBJ2-3; D: -; CDR3: CTSSQDRGDTDTQYF
size: -; V: TRBV7-9; J: TRBJ2-1; D: -; CDR3: CASSLRAGLKNDEQFF
size: few; V: TRBV7-9; J: TRBJ2-2; D: -; CDR3: CASSLGQSGTGELFF
size: -; V: TRBV11-2; J: TRBJ2-7; D: -; CDR3: CASSPRGVDYEQYF
size: -; V: TRBV6-6; J: TRBJ1-2; D: TRBD1; CDR3: CASSQQTGGYGYTF
size: -; V: TRBV11-2; J: TRBJ2-5; D: -; CDR3: CASSLRDRAQETQYF
size: -; V: TRBV10-3; J: TRBJ2-3; D: TRBD2; CDR3: CAISRRLATGTDTQYF
size: -; V: TRBV7-2; J: TRBJ1-1; D: -; CDR3: CASSQMGAGLNTEAFF
size: -; V: TRBV11-3; J: TRBJ1-3; D: -; CDR3: CASSLAVGNTIYF
size: -; V: TRBV5-5; J: TRBJ2-5; D: -; CDR3: CASRDFRGRAETQYF
size: -; V: TRBV5-1; J: TRBJ2-1; D: TRBD1; CDR3: CASSRDREYNEQFF
size: -; V: TRBV5-1; J: TRBJ2-6; D: -; CDR3: CASGAWTGANVLTF